This T cell receptor (beta chain) emerged from a study of tumor-infiltrating lymphocytes in primary liver carcinoma. Worth noting for this clonotype: Its target is unknown. Mismatch with germline at one junction end may stem from a read error.

Making TCR beta cDNA involved 400 to 600 ng total RNA and a constant-region primer. Construction of TCR beta libraries relied on three successive nested multiplex PCR rounds employing slightly modified ARM-PCR. The opening two PCR rounds, approximately 10 cycles each, paired TRBV1-TRBV30 forward primers with a C-beta reverse primer. One entry per CDR3 protein results from TCRdb running MiXCR on the multiplex PCR reads. The sample carries under 200,000 distinct CDR3 sequences, about 82% recorded once. The CDR3 runs 17 residues. Germline assignment: CDR1 MNHEY and CDR2 SVGAGI. Co-extraction of RNA and DNA was performed on about 19-32 mg of unsorted bulk tissue. General study findings and limits: Just about 7-24% of leading clones were found in every one of five regions.

This sequence was found in a man aged 40-49 years with primary liver carcinoma and hepatitis B virus infection. The V and J genes are TRBV6-5 and TRBJ2-1; 9 bases are a match to TRBD1. Sequencing was carried out using tumor tissue from primary liver carcinoma. CDR3 protein: CASSDRSGTGLYKEQFF. The CDR3 DNA follows: TGTGCCAGCAGTGACCGATCCGGGACAGGGCTATACAAAGAGCAGTTTTTC.